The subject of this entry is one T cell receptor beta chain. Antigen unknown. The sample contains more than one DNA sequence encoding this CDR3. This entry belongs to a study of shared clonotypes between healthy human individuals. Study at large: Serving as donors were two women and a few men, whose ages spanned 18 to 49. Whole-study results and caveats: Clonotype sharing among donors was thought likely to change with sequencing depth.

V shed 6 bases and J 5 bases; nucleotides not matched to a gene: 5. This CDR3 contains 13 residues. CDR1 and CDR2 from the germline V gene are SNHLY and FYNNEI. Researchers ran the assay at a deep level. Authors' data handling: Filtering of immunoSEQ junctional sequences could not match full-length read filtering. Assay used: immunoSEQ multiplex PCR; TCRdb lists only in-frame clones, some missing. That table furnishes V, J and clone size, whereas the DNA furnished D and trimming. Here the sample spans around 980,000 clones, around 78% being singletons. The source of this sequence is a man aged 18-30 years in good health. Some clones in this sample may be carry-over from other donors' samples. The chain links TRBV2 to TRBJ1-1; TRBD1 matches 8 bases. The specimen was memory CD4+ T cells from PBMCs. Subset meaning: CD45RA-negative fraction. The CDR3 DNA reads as TGTGCCAGCAGGACAACAGGGGGAACTGAAGCTTTCTTT. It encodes CASRTTGGTEAFF.